A single sample gave rise to the 29 T cell receptor beta chains below, sequenced in a study of T cell responses to AZD1222 COVID-19 vaccine. The table came from immunoSEQ multiplex PCR; TCRdb's copy has only in-frame clones and leaves some out. The sample contains about 90,000 clones, 65% to 90% of which appear only once. The input for sequencing was peripheral blood, taken on day 0 of AZD1222 vaccination. These receptors were collected from an adult in good health.

The CDR3 nucleotides read TGTGCCTGGAGTCTCGAACAGGGCTACGAGCAGTACTTC. Protein sequence: CAWSLEQGYEQYF. This chain connects TRBV30 to TRBJ2-7; the D gene is possibly TRBD1 (6 bases). Trimming shortened V by 2 bases and J by 3 bases, and 11 bases separated the two germline ends. This CDR3 contains 13 residues. CDR1 and CDR2 (germline): GTSNPN, SVGIG (reference sequence).

V is TRBV7-6 and J is TRBJ1-5; maybe TRBD1 (5 bases). Trimming left V 1 base short and J 1 base short, with 8 bases between. CDR1 SGHVS and CDR2 FNYEAQ come from the germline V gene. The CDR3 runs to 15 residues. The CDR3 protein is CASSLDEGSNQPQHF. The CDR3 nucleotides are TGTGCCAGCAGCTTAGATGAGGGGAGCAATCAGCCCCAGCATTTT.

The chain couples TRBV19 to TRBJ2-7, with D unresolved. Trimming removed 4 bases at V and 1 base at J, with 11 bases between. The CDR3 runs to 14 residues. Germline values: CDR1 LNHDA, CDR2 SQIVND (reference sequence). CDR3 nucleotides: TGTGCCAGTAGTAGTCCAACGACGTCCTACGAGCAGTACTTC. It yields the protein CASSSPTTSYEQYF.

In nucleotides, the CDR3 is TGTGCCAGCAGTTGGGACAGGGTACTCTATGGCTACACCTTC. Translation gives CASSWDRVLYGYTF. The rearrangement links TRBV6-2 or TRBV6-3 to TRBJ1-2; 9 nucleotides agree with TRBD1. With V trimmed by 4 bases and J by 4 bases, 4 bases remained unmatched. In germline, CDR1 is MNHEY, CDR2 SVGEGT. This CDR3 is built from 14 residues.

The chain has TRBV10-3 and TRBJ2-2, with 12 positions matching TRBD2. The germline V gene encodes CDR1 ENHRY and CDR2 SYGVKD. Losses at the gene ends were 2 bases for V and 0 bases for J; bases not matched to a gene: 4. CDR3 length: 18 amino acids. The CDR3 region has the DNA TGTGCCATCAGTGAGGTGGGACTAGCGGGTTCGAACACCGGGGAGCTGTTTTTT. Its translation is CAISEVGLAGSNTGELFF.

The chain combines TRBV7-2 with TRBJ1-3; D is ambiguous. Germline loops: CDR1 SGHTA, CDR2 FQGNSA. The CDR3 length is 15 residues. The V gene lost 2 bases and the J gene lost 0 bases, with 8 bases spanning the gap. Here the CDR3 reads CASSLQVYSGNTIYF. CDR3 in DNA: TGTGCCAGCAGCTTACAGGTCTACTCTGGAAACACCATATATTTT.

The chain links TRBV25-1 to TRBJ1-1, with 10 bases lining up with TRBD1. Germline V lookup: CDR1 MGHDK, CDR2 SYGVNS. The V and J ends lost 6 bases and 0 bases, in that order; junction bases with no gene match: 4. The CDR3 consists of 15 residues. The CDR3 DNA follows: TGTGCCAGCAGGGGGACAGGGGTGGTGAACACTGAAGCTTTCTTT. Its protein product is CASRGTGVVNTEAFF.

The V gene is TRBV18, the J gene TRBJ1-4, with D unresolved. The germline V and J ends were trimmed by 2 bases and 3 bases, with 13 bases remaining between them. Germline assignment: CDR1 KGHSH and CDR2 LQKENI. CDR3 length equals 16 residues. The CDR3 sequence: CASSPDINSPNEKLFF. The CDR3 DNA is TGTGCCAGCTCACCAGATATAAACAGTCCTAATGAAAAACTGTTTTTT.

The V and J genes are TRBV7-2 and TRBJ2-2; 10 bases match TRBD1. This CDR3 spans 13 amino acids. Germline CDR1 is SGHTA and CDR2 is FQGNSA. For the CDR3, the DNA is TGTGGTAGCTCGGACAGGGGGACCGGGGAGCTGTTTTTT. This gives the protein CGSSDRGTGELFF.

The genes are TRBV7-2 and TRBJ1-5, with D possibly TRBD1 on 5 matching bases. CDR3 length: 15 residues. V was trimmed by 5 bases and J by 7 bases, leaving 18 bases between them. The germline V gene has CDR1 SGHTA and CDR2 FQGNSA. CDR3 bases: TGTGCCAGCAGCATGTTTAGGGGACGTGAGCAGCCCCAGCATTTT. Amino acid sequence: CASSMFRGREQPQHF. Together with reference TRBV7-2 and TRBJ1-5, the CDR3 gives the full variable domain: GAGVSQSPSNKVTEKGKDVELRCDPISGHTALYWYRQSLGQGLEFLIYFQGNSAPDKSGLPSDRFSAERTGGSVSTLTIQRTQQEDSAVYLCASSMFRGREQPQHFGDGTRLSIL.

The rearrangement links TRBV7-2 to TRBJ2-1, with D perhaps assigned TRBD1 or TRBD2 (5 bases each). This CDR3 region has 14 residues. The V gene's germline CDR1 is SGHTA and CDR2 FQGNSA. Trimming stripped 5 bases from V and 9 bases from J, with 17 bases between. CDR3 region: CASSPRTQGTEQFF. CDR3 coding DNA: TGTGCCAGCAGCCCGAGGACCCAAGGGACTGAGCAGTTCTTC.

The chain combines TRBV4-3 with TRBJ1-2; the match to TRBD1 covers 7 bases. The V gene's germline CDR1 is LGHNA and CDR2 YSLEER. The CDR3 is made up of 14 amino acids. V dropped 1 base and J dropped 7; count of bases not matched to a gene: 6. CDR3: CASSQVRQGGGYTF. DNA for the CDR3: TGCGCCAGCAGCCAAGTTCGACAGGGAGGTGGCTACACCTTC.

The chain combines TRBV5-4 with TRBJ1-4; D unresolved. Germline loops: CDR1 SGHNT, CDR2 YYREEE (reference sequence). V shed 2 bases and J shed 4 bases, with 9 bases lying between them. This CDR3 is built from 14 residues. CDR3 DNA: TGTGCCAGCAGCTTCGGCGGTTTTAATGAAAAACTGTTTTTT. Its translation: CASSFGGFNEKLFF.

This sequence joins TRBV19 and TRBJ1-2; 7 bases map to TRBD1. The CDR3 has 16 amino acids. Germline V CDR1 and CDR2: LNHDA, SQIVND (reference sequence). Trimming at V came to 0 bases and at J to 2 bases, leaving 6 bases not matched to a gene. The CDR3 reads CASSIEGTATNYGYTF. Written as DNA, the CDR3 is TGTGCCAGTAGTATAGAGGGGACAGCGACCAACTATGGCTACACCTTC.

The gene calls are TRBV27 and TRBJ2-7; D possibly matches TRBD1 or TRBD2 (6 bases each). Trimming cost V 10 bases and J 3 bases, with 16 bases left between them. CDR3 length: 13 residues. Germline CDR1 is MNHEY and CDR2 is SMNVEV (reference sequence). This CDR3 is CATLRKGGYEQYF. DNA of the CDR3: TGTGCCACCCTCCGGAAGGGGGGCTACGAGCAGTACTTC.

This sequence joins TRBV11-2 and TRBJ2-1, with TRBD1 matching over 11 bases. V lost 3 bases to trimming and J lost 7 bases; unmatched junction nucleotides: 5. The CDR3 consists of 15 residues. Germline assignment: CDR1 SGHAT and CDR2 FQNNGV. CDR3 sequence reads: CASSFWTGGFNEQFF. DNA for the CDR3: TGTGCCAGCAGCTTCTGGACAGGGGGCTTTAATGAGCAGTTCTTC.

A few counts support this clone. V usage is TRBV5-8 and J usage is TRBJ2-5; 10 positions agree with TRBD2. This CDR3 has 16 residues. The V and J ends lost 4 bases and 1 base, in that order; junction bases with no gene match: 7. Germline V CDR1 and CDR2: SGHTS, YDEGEE. The CDR3, as DNA: TGTGCCAGCAGCCCCGGACTAGCGGATCTCCAAGAGACCCAGTACTTC. Amino acids: CASSPGLADLQETQYF. Full variable domain (outside the CDR3, taken from reference TRBV5-8 and TRBJ2-5): EAGVTQSPTHLIKTRGQQATLRCSPISGHTSVYWYQQALGLGLQFLLWYDEGEERNRGNFPPRFSGRQFPNYSSELNVNALELEDSALYLCASSPGLADLQETQYFGPGTRLLVL.

This clone has a single count. The CDR3 here is CASSLWGTANNSPLHF. The CDR3 DNA sequence: TGCGCCAGCAGCTTGTGGGGCACAGCGAATAATTCACCCCTCCACTTT. The J gene is TRBJ1-6, the V gene TRBV5-1; a weak D match, TRBD1 (5 bases). The germline V gene has CDR1 SGHRS and CDR2 YFSETQ. The V end was cut by 1 base, the J end by 5 bases, with 13 bases between. The CDR3 spans 16 residues.

V is TRBV28 and J is TRBJ2-1; weak D call: TRBD2 (8 bases). CDR3 size: 17 residues. With 3 bases removed from V and 3 bases from J, the gap between germline ends came to 18 bases. CDR1 is MDHEN, CDR2 SYDVKM, per germline. The CDR3 protein is CASSLTGRGESYNEQFF. The CDR3 region has the DNA TGTGCCAGCAGTTTGACAGGGCGGGGGGAGAGCTACAATGAGCAGTTCTTC.

The CDR3 coding sequence is TGTGCCAGCAGTTTCAGACAGGGGGTGGGAGGCTACACCTTC. As protein: CASSFRQGVGGYTF. This rearrangement joins TRBV27 to TRBJ1-2; 9 bases are a match to TRBD1. V shed 3 bases, J shed 8 bases, and the junction held 7 bases outside the gene matches. The CDR3 sequence is 14 residues long. The germline V gene has CDR1 MNHEY and CDR2 SMNVEV (reference sequence).

The rearrangement links TRBV30 to TRBJ1-1; D ambiguous. This CDR3 comprises 13 residues. Trimming removed 3 bases at V and 0 bases at J, with 8 bases between. The germline gives CDR1 GTSNPN, CDR2 SVGIG (reference sequence). The CDR3 reads CAWRLALNTEAFF. In DNA, the CDR3 is TGTGCCTGGAGGCTGGCCTTGAACACTGAAGCTTTCTTT.

The V and J genes are TRBV2 and TRBJ1-4; D is possibly TRBD1 (6 bases). The germline V gene has CDR1 SNHLY and CDR2 FYNNEI. Trimming took off 2 bases at V and 8 bases at J, with 18 bases between the two ends. The CDR3 totals 16 residues. The CDR3: CASSEWSGGGEEKLFF. As DNA, the CDR3 is TGTGCCAGCAGTGAATGGTCCGGGGGCGGTGAGGAAAAACTGTTTTTT.

The chain has TRBV25-1 and TRBJ2-1; either TRBD1 or TRBD2 may supply D (5 bases each). Germline CDR1 and CDR2: MGHDK and SYGVNS. Trimming took off 8 bases at V and 13 bases at J, with 15 bases between the two ends. The CDR3 runs to 11 residues. CDR3 residues: CASGTGTIQFF. The CDR3 DNA reads as TGTGCCAGCGGTACCGGGACCATCCAGTTCTTC.

This chain connects TRBV7-3 to TRBJ2-1; the match to TRBD2 covers 10 bases. This CDR3 has 16 residues. V was clipped by 6 bases and J by 5 bases; unmatched bases: 10. Germline CDR1 reads SGHTA; CDR2 reads FQGTGA. CDR3 sequence: CASSPRGLATDNEQFF. The CDR3 nucleotides read TGTGCCAGCAGTCCAAGGGGACTAGCGACAGACAATGAGCAGTTCTTC.

The J gene is TRBJ2-4, the V gene TRBV6-2 or TRBV6-3, with D tentatively TRBD1 or TRBD2 (5 bases each). This CDR3 comprises 15 residues. Germline assignment: CDR1 MNHEY and CDR2 SVGEGT. The ends were cut back, 5 bases at V and 7 bases at J, with 18 bases in the middle. The CDR3 DNA reads TGTGCCAGCAGTGACCGGGGCCCCGAGGGGAACATTCAGTACTTC. Protein: CASSDRGPEGNIQYF.

The V and J genes are TRBV19 and TRBJ2-7, with 9 bases fitting TRBD1. With V trimmed by 7 bases and J by 2 bases, 6 bases remained unmatched. This CDR3 comprises 14 residues. CDR1 and CDR2 from the germline V gene are LNHDA and SQIVND (reference sequence). The CDR3 bases are TGTGCCAGTAAGAGGACAGGGGCGACCTACGAGCAGTACTTC. Translated, it gives CASKRTGATYEQYF.

The gene calls are TRBV10-2 and TRBJ2-1; 7 nucleotides line up with TRBD1. From germline, CDR1 is WSHSY and CDR2 SAAADI. The CDR3 runs 14 residues. V dropped 6 bases and J dropped 6; count of bases not matched to a gene: 8. The CDR3: CASRTDRVFNEQFF. The CDR3 region has the DNA TGCGCCAGCAGGACCGACAGGGTTTTCAATGAGCAGTTCTTC.

The chain is built from TRBV18 and TRBJ2-7, with 13 bases aligning to TRBD2. The CDR3 is 15 amino acids. Trimming cost V 3 bases and J 3 bases; bases outside gene matches: 2. Germline CDR1 and CDR2: KGHSH and LQKENI. The CDR3 nucleotides are TGTGCCAGCTCACCCGGACTAGCGGGAGTCTACGAGCAGTACTTC. Translating it yields CASSPGLAGVYEQYF.

The CDR3 DNA is TGTGCCAGCGACGTGGACAGCTTAAAATTCGACCTCCACTTT. Translating gives CASDVDSLKFDLHF. This chain uses TRBV2 with TRBJ1-6, with D maybe TRBD1 (6 bases). V was pared by 8 bases and J by 15 bases, with 23 bases between. This CDR3 region has 14 residues. The germline gives CDR1 SNHLY, CDR2 FYNNEI.